The T cell receptor beta chain described here comes from a study of shared clonotypes between healthy human individuals. Profiling relied on immunoSEQ multiplex PCR, and the TCRdb table lists in-frame clones only, not all of them. The sample holds 2 million to 2.5 million clones; 92% are singletons and the top ten take 0.37%. Germline values: CDR1 MDHEN, CDR2 SYDVKM. The CDR3 contains 17 residues. Deletions cut 4 bases from V and 10 bases from J, with 26 bases between. Whole-study findings and limits: Among a handful of donors, about 5% of naive CD4 clonotypes were found in common.

This clone appeared a single time. Its antigen is as yet unknown. The sample consisted of naive CD4+ T cells from PBMCs. The subset is: CD45RA+ positively selected. This clonotype was sampled from a man aged 18 to 30 in good health. Some clones in this sample may be carry-over from other donors' samples. This chain links TRBV28 with TRBJ1-5; D perhaps matches TRBD1 (5 bases). CDR3 DNA: TGTGCCAGCAGTTCTCCCGGAGAACTGGTTGCAGGGCAACCCCAGCATTTT. This translates into CASSSPGELVAGQPQHF.